The rows below give T cell receptor beta chains drawn from one sample of a study of neurological immune-mediated disorders. TCRdb used MiXCR to reprocess the 5' RACE reads, holding one entry per CDR3 protein. The profile shows 46,000 or so distinct CDR3 sequences, approximately 10% of them singletons. What was sequenced was PBMCs. The receptor set was obtained from a woman aged 40-49 years with HTLV-1-associated myelopathy (HAM/TSP). The CDR3 runs from the conserved cysteine through the conserved F or W. D genes are given only for firm matches. Some rows have no size entry. The others give once, few or many, or a class for an expanded clone.

TRBD1 12 many TRBJ1-2 TRBV29-1 CSVENRGYGYTF TGCAGCGTTGAGAACAGGGGCTATGGCTACACCTTC
NA 13 many TRBJ2-7 TRBV3-1 CASSQEGRLVEYF TGTGCCAGCAGCCAAGAGGGTAGACTAGTGGAGTACTTC
NA 15 many TRBJ1-4 TRBV5-1 CASSLGTPMNEKLFF TGCGCCAGCAGCTTGGGGACCCCTATGAATGAAAAACTGTTTTTT
TRBD1 13 many TRBJ2-5 TRBV20-1 CSATNDREETQYF TGCAGTGCTACCAACGACAGGGAAGAGACCCAGTACTTC
NA 14 many TRBJ1-5 TRBV6-2/TRBV6-3 CASSHGGAGQPQHF TGTGCCAGCAGTCACGGGGGGGCCGGGCAGCCCCAGCATTTT
TRBD2 16 many TRBJ2-1 TRBV20-1 CSARDPLAGIYNEQFF TGCAGTGCTAGAGACCCCTTAGCGGGGATTTACAATGAGCAGTTCTTC
NA 13 many TRBJ2-1 TRBV20-1 CSAKEMGDNEQFF TGCAGTGCTAAAGAGATGGGGGACAATGAGCAGTTCTTC
TRBD1 14 many TRBJ2-7 TRBV4-3 CASSQGQGSAEQYF TGCGCCAGCAGCCAAGGACAGGGGAGTGCCGAGCAGTACTTC
NA 13 many TRBJ2-5 TRBV20-1 CSARVLARETQYF TGCAGTGCTAGAGTACTAGCTAGGGAGACCCAGTACTTC
TRBD2 15 many TRBJ2-1 TRBV2 CASSGRLAARDEQFF TGTGCCAGCAGTGGGAGACTAGCGGCACGCGATGAGCAGTTCTTC
TRBD2 15 NA TRBJ2-1 TRBV2 CASNQERGVGNEQFF TGTGCCAGCAACCAAGAGCGGGGGGTGGGCAATGAGCAGTTCTTC
TRBD1 16 many TRBJ2-4 TRBV6-5 CASSYVAARGPTIQYF TGTGCCAGCAGTTACGTGGCGGCCAGGGGGCCAACCATTCAGTACTTC
TRBD2 15 many TRBJ2-3 TRBV30 CAWSPTRGVGDTQYF TGTGCCTGGAGTCCAACACGGGGGGTAGGAGATACGCAGTATTTT
NA 15 many TRBJ1-2 TRBV4-2 CASSQVGQTNYGYTF TGTGCCAGCAGCCAAGTCGGCCAGACTAACTATGGCTACACCTTC
NA 14 many TRBJ1-2 TRBV10-3 CAISESEGHYGYTF TGTGCCATCAGTGAGTCGGAGGGGCACTATGGCTACACCTTC
NA 11 many TRBJ2-1 TRBV2 CASSEFLKQFF TGTGCCAGCAGTGAATTCCTTAAGCAGTTCTTC
TRBD2 17 many TRBJ2-2 TRBV10-1 CAIQGVAGGPYTGELFF TGCGCCATCCAGGGGGTAGCGGGGGGCCCTTACACCGGGGAGCTGTTTTTT
TRBD1 11 many TRBJ1-4 TRBV5-6 CASSRQGKLFF TGTGCCAGCAGCCGACAGGGGAAACTGTTTTTT
TRBD1 13 many TRBJ2-1 TRBV7-2 CASSSQTGDEQFF TGTGCCAGCAGCTCGCAGACAGGGGATGAGCAGTTCTTC
NA 15 many TRBJ2-6 TRBV20-1 CSARDSSTGANVLTF TGCAGTGCTAGAGATTCGAGTACTGGGGCCAACGTCCTGACTTTC
NA 16 many TRBJ2-5 TRBV5-6 CASSPARRGLLETQYF TGTGCCAGCAGCCCAGCAAGGAGGGGGCTATTAGAGACCCAGTACTTC
TRBD1 16 many TRBJ1-2 TRBV15 CATSRDLDRANYGYTF TGTGCCACCAGCAGAGACTTGGACAGGGCTAACTATGGCTACACCTTC
NA 17 many TRBJ1-2 TRBV7-9 CASSLVAGTGANYGYTF TGTGCCAGCAGCTTAGTGGCTGGGACGGGAGCTAACTATGGCTACACCTTC
NA 14 many TRBJ2-7 TRBV6-2/TRBV6-3 CASSYGPSGYEQYF TGTGCCAGCAGCTACGGACCCTCGGGCTACGAGCAGTACTTC
NA 14 many TRBJ1-1 TRBV7-9 CASSLGGKSLEAFF TGTGCCAGCAGCTTAGGGGGGAAGTCCCTTGAAGCTTTCTTT
NA 14 few TRBJ2-7 TRBV14 CASSQDWAPHEQYF TGTGCCAGCAGCCAAGATTGGGCCCCCCACGAGCAGTACTTC
TRBD2 15 many TRBJ2-3 TRBV4-1 CASSQGGLAADTQYF TGCGCCAGCAGCCAAGGGGGACTAGCGGCAGATACGCAGTATTTT